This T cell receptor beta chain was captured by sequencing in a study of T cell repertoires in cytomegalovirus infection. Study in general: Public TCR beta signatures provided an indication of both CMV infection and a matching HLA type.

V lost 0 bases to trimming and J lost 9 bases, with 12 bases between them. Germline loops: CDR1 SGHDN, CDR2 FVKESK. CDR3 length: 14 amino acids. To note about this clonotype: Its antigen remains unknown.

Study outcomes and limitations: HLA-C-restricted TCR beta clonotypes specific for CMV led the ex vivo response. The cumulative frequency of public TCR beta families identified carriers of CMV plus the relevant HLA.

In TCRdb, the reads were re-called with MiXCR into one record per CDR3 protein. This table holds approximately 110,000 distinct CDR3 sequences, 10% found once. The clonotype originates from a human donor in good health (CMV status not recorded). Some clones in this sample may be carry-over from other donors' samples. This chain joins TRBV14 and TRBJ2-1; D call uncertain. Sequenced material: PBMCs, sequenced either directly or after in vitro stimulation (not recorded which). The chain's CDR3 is CASSQDGDLIEQFF. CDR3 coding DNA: TGTGCCAGCAGCCAAGATGGAGATTTGATTGAGCAGTTCTTC.